The next 9 T cell receptor beta chains were all read from a single sample in a study of blood T cell repertoires in COVID-19. Method: immunoSEQ multiplex PCR; TCRdb's copy keeps in-frame clones and lacks some. The sample lists 280,000 or so clones, over 75% seen once, with 10% to 15% in the top ten. The material sequenced was peripheral blood. The source is a human donor in a cohort sampled during active COVID-19.

This clone has just a few counts. V and J are TRBV27 and TRBJ2-1; 9 bases fit TRBD2. The length of the CDR3 is 17 residues. In germline, CDR1 is MNHEY, CDR2 SMNVEV (reference sequence). Trimming cost V 5 bases and J 6 bases; bases outside gene matches: 14. The CDR3 nucleotides read TGTGCCAGCAGTCCCTTCCTCGGACTAGCGAGGGGCAATGAGCAGTTCTTC. Its translation is CASSPFLGLARGNEQFF.

The V and J genes are TRBV9 and TRBJ2-1; TRBD2 matches 10 bases. This CDR3 contains 20 residues. Trimming took 4 bases from V and 1 from J; bases not matched to a gene: 17. CDR1 is SGDLS, CDR2 YYNGEE, per germline. CDR3 DNA sequence: TGTGCCAGCAGCTCTTCTTCGGGGCTAGCGGGAGTTAGTTCCTACAATGAGCAGTTCTTC. It yields the protein CASSSSSGLAGVSSYNEQFF.

J is TRBJ2-1 and V is TRBV6-5; D not certain. With 2 bases removed from V and 4 bases from J, the gap between germline ends came to 12 bases. The CDR3 consists of 15 residues. From germline, CDR1 is MNHEY and CDR2 SVGAGI. The CDR3 protein is CASSYARPGYNEQFF. CDR3 bases: TGTGCCAGCAGTTACGCGAGGCCCGGTTACAATGAGCAGTTCTTC.

The V and J genes are TRBV29-1 and TRBJ1-5, with 8 bases matching TRBD1. The CDR3 sequence is 13 residues long. Germline values: CDR1 SQVTM, CDR2 ANQGSEA. J gave up 11 bases and V 7 bases, and 13 bases lay outside the gene matches. The chain's CDR3 is CSALGQGNTAQHF. CDR3 bases: TGCAGCGCACTAGGACAGGGAAATACGGCCCAGCATTTT.

V and J are TRBV7-2 and TRBJ2-1, with D hard to call. CDR3 length: 12 amino acids. Germline V gives CDR1 SGHTA, CDR2 FQGNSA. V was trimmed by 3 bases and J by 6 bases, leaving 6 bases between them. The DNA of the CDR3 is TGTGCCAGCAGCTTTAACTCCAATGAGCAGTTCTTC. It specifies CASSFNSNEQFF.

Regarding this clone: The junction shows a germline mismatch at one end, possibly a read error. The chain couples TRBV19 to TRBJ1-1; the D gene is possibly TRBD1 (5 bases). Germline V gene sequence: CDR1 LNHDA, CDR2 SQIVND (reference sequence). The CDR3 sequence is 16 residues long. The CDR3 nucleotides are TGTGCCAGTAAAGGTGGATTGCTGGGGGGGAACACTGAAGTTTTCTTT. This codes for CASKGGLLGGNTEVFF. Variable domain in full (rest from reference TRBV19 and TRBJ1-1): DGGITQSPKYLFRKEGQNVTLSCEQNLNHDAMYWYRQDPGQGLRLIYYSQIVNDFQKGDIAEGYSVSREKKESFPLTVTSAQKNPTAFYLCASKGGLLGGNTEVFFGQGTRLTVV.

In its sample, this clone was seen once. The rearrangement links TRBV6-1 to TRBJ1-2, with a tentative D call TRBD1 (6 bases). This CDR3 has 13 amino acids. V dropped 0 bases and J dropped 8 bases, with 10 bases sitting between them. From germline, CDR1 is MNHNS and CDR2 SASEGT. Written as DNA, the CDR3 is TGTGCCAGCAGTGAAGCAACAGGGCGCGGCTACACCTTC. The encoded protein is CASSEATGRGYTF.

The gene calls are TRBV2 and TRBJ2-3; 12 bases align to TRBD2. The CDR3 contains 18 residues. In germline, CDR1 is SNHLY, CDR2 FYNNEI. V gave up 8 bases and J gave up 3 bases; unmatched junction bases: 15. CDR3 protein: CASGIWASGRAGTDTQYF. CDR3 coding DNA: TGTGCCAGCGGAATATGGGCTAGCGGGAGGGCCGGGACAGATACGCAGTATTTT.

This sequence joins TRBV7-9 and TRBJ1-6, with D tentatively TRBD1 (6 bases). CDR1 and CDR2 from the germline V gene are SEHNR and FQNEAQ (reference sequence). The CDR3 extends over 19 amino acids. Between the trimmed V and J ends, which lost 2 bases and 7 bases, there was a span of 24 bases. The CDR3 protein is CASSLSTRGESLKNSPLHF. The CDR3 nucleotides read TGTGCCAGCAGCTTAAGTACCAGGGGCGAATCCTTAAAAAATTCACCCCTCCACTTT.